This T cell receptor beta chain was retrieved from a study of Tregs in tolerant kidney transplant recipients. The CDR3 runs to 16 residues. Trimming took 0 bases from V and 3 from J; bases not matched to a gene: 7. Germline CDR1 reads PRHDT; CDR2 reads FYEKMQ (reference sequence). The method was immunoSEQ multiplex PCR; TCRdb's version includes in-frame clones alone and lacks a portion of them. This table holds roughly 66,000 clones, roughly 90% found once. Source: CD8+ T cells from blood, taken before the transplant. This receptor was taken from a human donor who received a combined kidney and bone marrow transplant. This rearrangement joins TRBV13 to TRBJ2-7; TRBD1 matches at 8 bases. The CDR3 reads CASSLGAAGGLYEQYF. DNA for the CDR3: TGTGCCAGCAGCTTAGGGGCGGCAGGGGGCCTCTACGAGCAGTACTTC.